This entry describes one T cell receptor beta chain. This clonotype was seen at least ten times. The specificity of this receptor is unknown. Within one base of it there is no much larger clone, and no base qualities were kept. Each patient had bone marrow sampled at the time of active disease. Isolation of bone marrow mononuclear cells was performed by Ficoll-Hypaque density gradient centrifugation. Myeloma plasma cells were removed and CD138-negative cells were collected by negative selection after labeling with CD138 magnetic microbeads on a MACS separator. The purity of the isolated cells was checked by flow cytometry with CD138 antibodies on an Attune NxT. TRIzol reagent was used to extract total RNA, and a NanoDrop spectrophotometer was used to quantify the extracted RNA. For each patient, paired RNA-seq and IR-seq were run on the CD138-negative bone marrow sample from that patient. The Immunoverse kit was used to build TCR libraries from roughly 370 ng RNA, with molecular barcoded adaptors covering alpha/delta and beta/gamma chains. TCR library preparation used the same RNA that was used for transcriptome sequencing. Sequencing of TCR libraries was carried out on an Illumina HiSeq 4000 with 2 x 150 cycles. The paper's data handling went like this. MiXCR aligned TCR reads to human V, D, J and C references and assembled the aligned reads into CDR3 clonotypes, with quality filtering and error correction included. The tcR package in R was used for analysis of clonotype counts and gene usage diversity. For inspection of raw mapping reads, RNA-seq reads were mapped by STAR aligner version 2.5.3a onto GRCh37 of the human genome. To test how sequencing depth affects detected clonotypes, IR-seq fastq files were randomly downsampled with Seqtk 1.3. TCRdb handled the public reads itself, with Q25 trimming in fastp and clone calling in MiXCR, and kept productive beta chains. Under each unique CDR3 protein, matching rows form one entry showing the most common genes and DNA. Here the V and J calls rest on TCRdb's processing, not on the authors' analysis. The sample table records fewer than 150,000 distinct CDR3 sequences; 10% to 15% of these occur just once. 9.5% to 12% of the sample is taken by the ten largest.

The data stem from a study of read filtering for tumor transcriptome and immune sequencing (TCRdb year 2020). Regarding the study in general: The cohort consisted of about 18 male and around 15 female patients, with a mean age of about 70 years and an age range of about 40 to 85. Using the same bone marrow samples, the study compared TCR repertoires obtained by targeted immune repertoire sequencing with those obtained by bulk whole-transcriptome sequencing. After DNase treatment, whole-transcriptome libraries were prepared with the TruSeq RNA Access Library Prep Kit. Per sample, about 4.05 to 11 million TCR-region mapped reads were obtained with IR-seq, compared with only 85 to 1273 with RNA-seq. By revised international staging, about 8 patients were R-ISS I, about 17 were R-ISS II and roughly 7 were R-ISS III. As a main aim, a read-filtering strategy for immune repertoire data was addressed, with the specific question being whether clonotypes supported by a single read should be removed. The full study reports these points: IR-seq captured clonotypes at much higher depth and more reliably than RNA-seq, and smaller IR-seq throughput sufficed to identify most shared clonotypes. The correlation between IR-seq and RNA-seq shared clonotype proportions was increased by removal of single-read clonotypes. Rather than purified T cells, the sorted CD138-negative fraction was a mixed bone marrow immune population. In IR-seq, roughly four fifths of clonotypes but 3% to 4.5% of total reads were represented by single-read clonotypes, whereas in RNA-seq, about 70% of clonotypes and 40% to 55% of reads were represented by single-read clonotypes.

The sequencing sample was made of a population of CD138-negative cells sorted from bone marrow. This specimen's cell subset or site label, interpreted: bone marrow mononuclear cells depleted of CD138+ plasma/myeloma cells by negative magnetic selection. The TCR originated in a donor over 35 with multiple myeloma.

This receptor has the CDR3 CASRTDGGREFF. The nucleotide sequence reads as follows: TGTGCCAGCAGGACCGACGGCGGTCGAGAGTTCTTC. The chain couples TRBV6-5 to TRBJ2-1; there is no confident call for the D gene. V drops 6 bases and J drops 14 bases, leaving 17 bases in between. CDR1 MNHEY and CDR2 SVGAGI were looked up in the germline V gene. The CDR3 runs 12 amino acids, cysteine and phenylalanine included. The entry retains the CDR3 DNA only, 36 bases that are in frame from base 1.